Listed below are T cell receptor beta chains from one sample, sequenced in a study of identifying expanded T cells in peripheral blood. Here immunoSEQ multiplex PCR was the method, and the copy in TCRdb shows in-frame clones only, minus some. The data contain some 97,000 clones, approximately 88% of them singletons. Sequencing was done on a sample of blood. The receptors were sampled from a person aged 18 to 75 in good health. CDR3s leave out the opening cysteine and the closing phenylalanine or tryptophan.

v_gene: TRBV18
len: 12
CDR3aa: ASSPPGRSDIQY

v_gene: TRBV7-2
len: 13
CDR3aa: ASSPETSGRKEQY

v_gene: TRBV7-3
len: 13
CDR3aa: ASSLDRQDQETQY

v_gene: TRBV29-1
len: 10
CDR3aa: SAGQGASGYT

v_gene: TRBV19
len: 13
CDR3aa: ASSMLRGSTDTQY

v_gene: TRBV9
len: 13
CDR3aa: ASSVGTSDYNEQF

v_gene: TRBV29-1
len: 13
CDR3aa: SVGEGRGINYGYT

v_gene: TRBV11-2
len: 13
CDR3aa: ASSPALTGVGGYT

v_gene: TRBV6-5
len: 11
CDR3aa: ASSYQGRTEAF

v_gene: TRBV14
len: 11
CDR3aa: ASSQLTDRAQY

v_gene: TRBV10-3
len: 18
CDR3aa: AISESGLTGIGGSNQPQH

v_gene: TRBV18
len: 11
CDR3aa: ASSPTIQETQY

v_gene: TRBV6-6
len: 13
CDR3aa: ASRPRQGTTGELF

v_gene: TRBV5-1
len: 11
CDR3aa: ATASGANYGYT

v_gene: TRBV5-1
len: 14
CDR3aa: ASSLDGQQYNSPLH